Listed below are T cell receptor beta chains from one sample, sequenced in a study of early T cells in non-severe SARS-CoV-2 infection. Via MiXCR, TCRdb re-called the 5' RACE reads, giving one row per CDR3 protein. The table shows tens of thousands of distinct CDR3 sequences, with under 15% occurring only once. Sample: whole blood. These receptors were obtained from an adult who was a healthcare worker with PCR-confirmed SARS-CoV-2 infection or an uninfected control (not recorded which). The CDR3 runs from the conserved cysteine through the conserved F or W. The D gene is left open where the match is weak. Clone size is given for some rows only: seen once, a few or many times, or a class if the clone is expanded.

J gene,CDR3 length,D gene,V gene,clone size,CDR3 DNA,CDR3 protein
TRBJ2-3,12,NA,TRBV10-1,many,TGCGCCAGCAGTGCAATGGGAGATACGCAGTATTTT,CASSAMGDTQYF
TRBJ2-1,15,NA,TRBV11-1,few,TGTGCCAGCAGCTTGGCAGGACCTCTTTTCCCTGAGCAGTTCTTC,CASSLAGPLFPEQFF
TRBJ2-1,16,TRBD2,TRBV12-3/TRBV12-4,many,TGTGCCAGCAGTCTAAATAGCGGGAGAGTCGTCGATGAGCAGTTCTTC,CASSLNSGRVVDEQFF
TRBJ1-1,15,NA,TRBV7-9,many,TGTGCCAGCAGCTTAACGGGGACTCTGAACACTGAAGCTTTCTTT,CASSLTGTLNTEAFF
TRBJ1-1,14,NA,TRBV6-6,few,TGTGCCAGCAGACGAGGGGGGGAGAACACTGAAGCTTTCTTT,CASRRGGENTEAFF
TRBJ2-3,15,TRBD2,TRBV20-1,NA,TGCAGTGCTAGACCATTCAGCGGGAGCCCAGATACGCAGTATTTT,CSARPFSGSPDTQYF
TRBJ1-2,11,NA,TRBV12-3/TRBV12-4,many,TGTGCCAGCAGTTTGGGGGGGTTCTACACCTTC,CASSLGGFYTF
TRBJ2-6,16,NA,TRBV2,many,TGTGCCAGCAGTCCCCAGGCAGGTAGAGGGGCCAACGTCCTGACTTTC,CASSPQAGRGANVLTF
TRBJ2-7,14,TRBD1,TRBV20-1,many,TGCAGTGCTAGAGTAGGGACAGCTGCCTACGAGCAGTACTTC,CSARVGTAAYEQYF
TRBJ1-5,17,TRBD1,TRBV3-1,many,TGTGCCAGCAGCCTCACAGGGGGCGCAGGTAGCAATCAGCCCCAGCATTTT,CASSLTGGAGSNQPQHF
TRBJ2-1,16,TRBD2,TRBV5-1,many,TGCGCCAGCAGCTTGGGCGCGGGAGGGGATTACAATGAGCAGTTCTTC,CASSLGAGGDYNEQFF
TRBJ1-1,12,NA,TRBV29-1,few,TGCAGCGTTGGTCAGATCAACACTGAAGCTTTCTTT,CSVGQINTEAFF
TRBJ2-7,16,TRBD2,TRBV15,many,TGTGCCACCAGCAGAGATTGGGAACTAGCGCCATACGAGCAGTACTTC,CATSRDWELAPYEQYF
TRBJ1-1,17,NA,TRBV4-1,many,TGCGCCAGCAGCCAAGGAGCATCGCTTCAGGGTGGGACTGAAGCTTTCTTT,CASSQGASLQGGTEAFF
TRBJ2-7,16,NA,TRBV6-1,NA,TGTGCCAGCAGCCGAGCCGAACAGGGACGCGACCACGAGCAGTACTTC,CASSRAEQGRDHEQYF
TRBJ1-1,13,NA,TRBV29-1,many,TGCAGCGTTGAAGAAACTCATCTCACTGAAGCTTTCTTT,CSVEETHLTEAFF
TRBJ1-6,12,NA,TRBV2,NA,TGTGCCAGCAGTGACTTGGGTTCACCCCTCCACTTT,CASSDLGSPLHF
TRBJ1-6,14,NA,TRBV3-1,NA,TGTGCCAGCAGCCAACATCGAGATAATTCACCCCTCCACTTT,CASSQHRDNSPLHF
TRBJ2-7,15,TRBD1,TRBV18,few,TGTGCCAGCTCACTTATCCGGGACAGGACCTACGAGCAGTACTTC,CASSLIRDRTYEQYF
TRBJ2-7,18,TRBD2,TRBV4-1,NA,TGCGCCAGCAGCCCCGGACTAGCGGGAGTTCACAGCTCCTACGAGCAGTACTTC,CASSPGLAGVHSSYEQYF
TRBJ1-5,12,NA,TRBV12-3/TRBV12-4,many,TGTGCCAGCGGCAAGGGCGATCAGCCCCAGCATTTT,CASGKGDQPQHF
TRBJ2-7,16,TRBD2,TRBV11-1,many,TGTGCCAGCAGCTCTGGACTAGCGGGAGTTAACTTGGAGCAGTACTTC,CASSSGLAGVNLEQYF
TRBJ2-2,14,NA,TRBV7-6,many,TGTGCCAGCAGCTCCCGGGGGAACACCGGGGAGCTGTTTTTT,CASSSRGNTGELFF
TRBJ2-7,16,TRBD2,TRBV7-2,many,TGTGCCAGCAGACTAAGCGGGAGGGCCTCTAAGAGGGAGCAGTACTTC,CASRLSGRASKREQYF
TRBJ2-7,12,TRBD1,TRBV28,many,TGTGCCAGCAGTCTAGGGGGCCCCGAGCAGTACTTC,CASSLGGPEQYF
TRBJ1-1,13,NA,TRBV18,few,TGTGCCAGCTCACCAGGGTCAGGGTTTGAAGCTTTCTTT,CASSPGSGFEAFF
TRBJ2-3,15,NA,TRBV6-5,few,TGTGCCAGCAGGCGAAGTTCAGATCGGGGAGATACGCAGTATTTT,CASRRSSDRGDTQYF
TRBJ2-2,17,TRBD2,TRBV7-3,many,TGTGCCAGCAGCCCCCTGGGAGGCGGGGGAAACACCGGGGAGCTGTTTTTT,CASSPLGGGGNTGELFF
TRBJ1-1,12,NA,TRBV15,NA,TGTGCCACCAGCCCCCAAGGCCTTGAAGCTTTCTTT,CATSPQGLEAFF
TRBJ1-1,16,TRBD1,TRBV18,once,TGTGCCAGCTCCTCCGGGGACAGGGGCGACGGCACTGAAGCTTTCTTT,CASSSGDRGDGTEAFF
TRBJ2-7,14,NA,TRBV20-1,many,TGCAGTGCTAGTAAGGGGGGAGTCTCCTACGAGCAGTACTTC,CSASKGGVSYEQYF
TRBJ2-5,12,NA,TRBV29-1,few,TGCAGCGTTGACAGGGGAGAAGAGACCCAGTACTTC,CSVDRGEETQYF
TRBJ1-1,10,NA,TRBV29-1,few,TGCAGCGTGGGGGGGTTAGAAGCTTTCTTT,CSVGGLEAFF
TRBJ1-1,14,NA,TRBV6-6,NA,TGTGCCAGCAGTTACTCGACAAAAAGCACTGAAGCTTTCTTT,CASSYSTKSTEAFF
TRBJ2-7,15,TRBD1,TRBV10-3,NA,TGTGCCATCAGTGGGGTGGGACAGGGGACCTACGAGCAGTACTTC,CAISGVGQGTYEQYF
TRBJ1-2,17,NA,TRBV18,many,TGTGCCAGCTCACCGACCGCAACCGGACAGACCAACTATGGCTACACCTTC,CASSPTATGQTNYGYTF
TRBJ1-1,17,TRBD1,TRBV29-1,many,TGCAGCATTGGGCCCGGTGGGTGGACAGGGCTGAACACTGAAGCTTTCTTT,CSIGPGGWTGLNTEAFF
TRBJ2-5,16,NA,TRBV5-1,many,TGCGCCAGCAGCTTGGAATTGGAAACAGAACAAGAGACCCAGTACTTC,CASSLELETEQETQYF
TRBJ1-4,16,TRBD1,TRBV5-1,NA,TGCGCCAGCAGCTTTGGCCCCGGGACAGAGAATGAAAAACTGTTTTTT,CASSFGPGTENEKLFF
TRBJ2-3,16,TRBD2,TRBV5-1,few,TGCGCCAGCAGCTCGGGACTAGCGGGGTACACAGATACGCAGTATTTT,CASSSGLAGYTDTQYF
TRBJ2-2,13,NA,TRBV9,NA,TGTGCCAGACTCCTAGCTCGGACCGGGGAGCTGTTTTTT,CARLLARTGELFF
TRBJ2-5,15,NA,TRBV4-1,many,TGCGCCAGCAGCCAAGTGCAGGCTGTCGAAGAGACCCAGTACTTC,CASSQVQAVEETQYF
TRBJ2-4,14,NA,TRBV18,many,TGTGCCAGCTCACCCCGACCGGGAAAAAACATTCAGTACTTC,CASSPRPGKNIQYF
TRBJ1-1,11,NA,TRBV3-1,NA,TGTGCCAGCACCACGAACACTGAAGCTTTCTTT,CASTTNTEAFF
TRBJ2-3,13,NA,TRBV5-1,NA,TGCGCCAGCAACACCTTCCCGGCAGATACGCAGTATTTT,CASNTFPADTQYF
TRBJ2-5,13,NA,TRBV9,few,TGTGCCAGCAGCGCAAGCCCTCCAGAGACCCAGTACTTC,CASSASPPETQYF
TRBJ2-1,15,NA,TRBV4-2,NA,TGTGCCAGCAGCCAACACCAGGGACTCTCCAATGAGCAGTTCTTC,CASSQHQGLSNEQFF
TRBJ1-5,15,NA,TRBV7-2,many,TGTGCCAGCAGTTCTCAGGGAAGCGCCAATCAGCCCCAGCATTTT,CASSSQGSANQPQHF
TRBJ2-7,12,NA,TRBV7-6,NA,TGTGCCAGCAGCTCCGGGGTCTACGAGCAGTACTTC,CASSSGVYEQYF
TRBJ2-1,13,NA,TRBV28,many,TGTGCCAGCAGACATGGGGCCCTACCGAAGCAGTTCTTC,CASRHGALPKQFF
TRBJ1-1,14,NA,TRBV5-1,many,TGCGCCAGCAGCTTGGGACGACCAATCACTGAAGCTTTCTTT,CASSLGRPITEAFF
TRBJ1-3,15,NA,TRBV5-1,few,TGCGCCAGCAGCTTAGACCCAAACTCTGGAAACACCATATATTTT,CASSLDPNSGNTIYF
TRBJ1-1,15,NA,TRBV5-4,few,TGTGCCAGCAGCTTACCAGGGTCCCTGAACACTGAAGCTTTCTTT,CASSLPGSLNTEAFF
TRBJ2-7,14,TRBD1,TRBV20-1,many,TGCAGTGCTCGATGGACAGGGGAACCCTACGAGCAGTACTTC,CSARWTGEPYEQYF
TRBJ1-1,13,NA,TRBV7-3,many,TGTGCCAGCAGCTTACGAATGAACACTGAAGCTTTCTTT,CASSLRMNTEAFF
TRBJ2-7,17,TRBD1,TRBV7-9,NA,TGTGCCAGCAGCTCCCACAGGGGGCGTACCGAAACCTACGAGCAGTACTTC,CASSSHRGRTETYEQYF
TRBJ1-2,14,TRBD1,TRBV2,many,TGTGCCAGCAGTGCTAGGGGACAGGGCTATGGCTACACCTTC,CASSARGQGYGYTF
TRBJ1-2,11,NA,TRBV7-9,many,TGTGCCAGCAGCCCCATCCGGGACACGAACTTC,CASSPIRDTNF
TRBJ1-6,17,NA,TRBV5-5,many,TGTGCCAGCAGCCCCAGGACAGTCGGGATCAGTAATTCACCCCTCCACTTT,CASSPRTVGISNSPLHF
TRBJ2-2,17,TRBD2,TRBV7-2,many,TGTGCCAGCAGCTTCTCCAGCGGGAGCGCGAACACCGGGGAGCTGTTTTTT,CASSFSSGSANTGELFF